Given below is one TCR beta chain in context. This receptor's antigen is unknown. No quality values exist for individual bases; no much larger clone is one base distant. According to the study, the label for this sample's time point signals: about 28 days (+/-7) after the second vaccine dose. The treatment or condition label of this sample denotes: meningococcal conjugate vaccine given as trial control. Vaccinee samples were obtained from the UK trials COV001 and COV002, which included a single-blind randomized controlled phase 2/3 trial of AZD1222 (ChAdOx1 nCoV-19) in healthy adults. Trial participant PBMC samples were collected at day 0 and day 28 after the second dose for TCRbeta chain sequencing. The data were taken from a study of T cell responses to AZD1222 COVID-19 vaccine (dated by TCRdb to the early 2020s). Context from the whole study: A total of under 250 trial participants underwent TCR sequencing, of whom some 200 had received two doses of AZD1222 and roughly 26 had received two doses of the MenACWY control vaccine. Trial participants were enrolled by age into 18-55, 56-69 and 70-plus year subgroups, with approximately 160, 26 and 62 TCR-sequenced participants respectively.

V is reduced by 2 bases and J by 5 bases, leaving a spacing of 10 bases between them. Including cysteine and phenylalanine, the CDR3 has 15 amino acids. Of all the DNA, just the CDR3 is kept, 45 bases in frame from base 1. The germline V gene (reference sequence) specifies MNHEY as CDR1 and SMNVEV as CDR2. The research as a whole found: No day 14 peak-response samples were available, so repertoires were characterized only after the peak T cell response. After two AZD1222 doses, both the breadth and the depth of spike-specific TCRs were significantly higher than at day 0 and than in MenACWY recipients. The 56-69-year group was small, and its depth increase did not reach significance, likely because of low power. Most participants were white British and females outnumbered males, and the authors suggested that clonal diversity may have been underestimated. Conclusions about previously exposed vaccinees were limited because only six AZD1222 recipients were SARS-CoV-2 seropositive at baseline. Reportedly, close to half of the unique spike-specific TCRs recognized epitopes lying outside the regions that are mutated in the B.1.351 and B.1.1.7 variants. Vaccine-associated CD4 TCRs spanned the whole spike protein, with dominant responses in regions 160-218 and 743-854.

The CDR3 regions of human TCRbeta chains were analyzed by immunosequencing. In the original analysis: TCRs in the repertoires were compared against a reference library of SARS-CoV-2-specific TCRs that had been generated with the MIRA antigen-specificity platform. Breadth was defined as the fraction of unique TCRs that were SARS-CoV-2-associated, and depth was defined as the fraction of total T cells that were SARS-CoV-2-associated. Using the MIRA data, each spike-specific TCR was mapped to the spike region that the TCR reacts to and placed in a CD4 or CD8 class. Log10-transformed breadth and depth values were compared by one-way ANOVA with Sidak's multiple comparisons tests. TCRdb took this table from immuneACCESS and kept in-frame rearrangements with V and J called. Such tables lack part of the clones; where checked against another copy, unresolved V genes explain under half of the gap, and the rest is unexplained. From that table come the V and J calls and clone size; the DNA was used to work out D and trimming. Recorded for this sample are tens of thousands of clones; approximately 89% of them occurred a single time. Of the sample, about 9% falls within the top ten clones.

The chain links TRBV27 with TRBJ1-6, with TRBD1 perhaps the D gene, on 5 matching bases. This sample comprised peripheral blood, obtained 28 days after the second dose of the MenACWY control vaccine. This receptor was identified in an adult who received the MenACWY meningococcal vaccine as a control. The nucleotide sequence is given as TGTGCCAGCAGTTTAGGGGGACTTAATAATTCACCCCTCCACTTT. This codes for CASSLGGLNNSPLHF.